These 20 T cell receptor beta chains were all obtained from the same sample, sequenced in a study of shared T cell receptors in the human thymus. Method: immunoSEQ multiplex PCR; TCRdb's copy keeps in-frame clones and lacks some. Here the sample spans about 710,000 clones, 80% to 90% being singletons. This sample also appeared in a second study, on human thymus T cells.

Sequenced: thymocytes. All receptors derive from a boy younger than two with a congenital heart defect.

This clone was counted once. The chain joins TRBV5-1 to TRBJ2-7; D uncertain. Germline V gene lookup returns CDR1 SGHRS and CDR2 YFSETQ. CDR3 length: 13 amino acids. V lost 9 bases, J lost 5 bases, and 18 bases lay in between. DNA of the CDR3: TGCGCCACGAGTCGCAGCCTTGGAGACGAGCAGTACTTC. Protein sequence: CATSRSLGDEQYF.

The chain is built from TRBV9 and TRBJ2-7; D might be TRBD2 (6 bases). The CDR3 runs to 17 residues. CDR1 and CDR2 (germline): SGDLS, YYNGEE. V dropped 0 bases and J dropped 4 bases, with 20 bases sitting between them. CDR3 coding DNA: TGTGCCAGCAGCGTAGGGCCCGGGGTTTTTAGCGGATACGAGCAGTACTTC. This translates into CASSVGPGVFSGYEQYF.

The V call is TRBV10-2, the J call TRBJ2-7; perhaps TRBD2 as D (7 bases). CDR1 WSHSY and CDR2 SAAADI come from the germline V gene. V lost 0 bases to trimming and J lost 5 bases, with 29 bases between them. This CDR3 is 20 amino acids long. CDR3 DNA: TGCGCCAGCAGTGAGTCGAGGCCCAGGGGATCGACTAGCCCGGAGGACGAGCAGTACTTC. Its protein is CASSESRPRGSTSPEDEQYF.

V usage is TRBV5-1 and J usage is TRBJ2-1, with D maybe TRBD2 (5 bases). Germline lookup yields CDR1 SGHRS and CDR2 YFSETQ. The CDR3 consists of 14 residues. The V end lost 3 bases, the J end lost 8 bases, and 15 bases lay between the germline ends. CDR3 residues: CASSWTLGGHEQFF. The CDR3 DNA follows: TGCGCCAGCAGCTGGACTCTGGGCGGCCATGAGCAGTTCTTC.

The J gene is TRBJ2-1, the V gene TRBV7-2; 8 nucleotides align to TRBD2. J lost 10 bases, V lost 1 base, and 18 bases had no gene match. Per germline, CDR1 SGHTA and CDR2 FQGNSA. CDR3 size: 18 residues. CDR3: CASSLGPQIGRALREQFF. In DNA form, the CDR3 reads TGTGCCAGCAGCTTAGGGCCCCAAATCGGGAGGGCCCTCAGAGAGCAGTTCTTC.

The rearrangement links TRBV5-1 to TRBJ2-3; TRBD2 matches at 10 bases. J gave up 3 bases and V 2 bases, and 3 bases lay outside the gene matches. This CDR3 region has 15 residues. Germline assignment: CDR1 SGHRS and CDR2 YFSETQ. The CDR3 sequence: CASSLASGRTDTQYF. The DNA of the CDR3 is TGCGCCAGCAGCTTAGCTAGCGGGAGAACAGATACGCAGTATTTT. The full variable domain, completed using reference TRBV5-1 and TRBJ2-3, is KAGVTQTPRYLIKTRGQQVTLSCSPISGHRSVSWYQQTPGQGLQFLFEYFSETQRNKGNFPGRFSGRQFSNSRSEMNVSTLELGDSALYLCASSLASGRTDTQYFGPGTRLTVL.

The chain links TRBV11-2 to TRBJ2-7; D is ambiguous. The V end lost 1 base, the J end lost 3 bases, and 13 bases lay between the germline ends. This CDR3 spans 15 amino acids. Germline CDR1 and CDR2: SGHAT and FQNNGV. In nucleotides, the CDR3 is TGTGCCAGCAGCTTAGGACCGGATGCTAGCTACGAGCAGTACTTC. It is translated as CASSLGPDASYEQYF.

This clone appeared once. V gene TRBV7-2 combines with J gene TRBJ1-5, with D possibly matching TRBD1 (6 bases). Germline V gene data show CDR1 as SGHTA and CDR2 as FQGNSA. This CDR3 region has 17 residues. Trimming removed 4 bases from V and 0 bases from J, with 16 bases in between. The CDR3 DNA is TGTGCCAGCAGCTCAAGCCCTAGGGGGGGTAGCAATCAGCCCCAGCATTTT. It yields the protein CASSSSPRGGSNQPQHF.

The chain employs TRBV30 and TRBJ1-5; the D is unclear. Trimming pared 0 bases from V and 2 bases from J, leaving 5 bases between. The germline CDR1 and CDR2 sequences are GTSNPN and SVGIG (reference sequence). This CDR3 is built from 13 residues. CDR3 amino acids: CAWSVHGNQPQHF. The CDR3 DNA sequence: TGTGCCTGGAGTGTACACGGCAATCAGCCCCAGCATTTT.

This chain connects TRBV27 to TRBJ1-2; possible D gene TRBD1, 6 bases. The CDR3 has 14 amino acids. Deletions cut 4 bases from V and 1 base from J, with 10 bases between. Per the germline V gene, CDR1 is MNHEY and CDR2 is SMNVEV (reference sequence). The DNA of the CDR3 is TGTGCCAGCAGTTCCCCGGACAGTAACTATGGCTACACCTTC. Residues: CASSSPDSNYGYTF.

The rearrangement links TRBV27 to TRBJ2-1; 10 bases match TRBD2. Germline CDR1 MNHEY, CDR2 SMNVEV (reference sequence). V lost 0 bases and J lost 8; bases outside the gene matches: 7. The CDR3 sequence is 16 residues long. Here the CDR3 reads CASSLSPSGSWDEQFF. Written as DNA, the CDR3 is TGTGCCAGCAGTTTATCGCCTAGCGGGAGTTGGGATGAGCAGTTCTTC.

CDR3 DNA: TGTGCCAGCAGCCAAGATGGGCTAGCGGGGGGGAGAGATACGCAGTATTTT. This codes for CASSQDGLAGGRDTQYF. The gene calls are TRBV4-2 and TRBJ2-3, with 12 bases aligning to TRBD2. The CDR3 extends over 17 amino acids. The V gene's germline CDR1 is LGHNA and CDR2 YNFKEQ. V shed 0 bases, J shed 5 bases, and the junction held 6 bases outside the gene matches.

As to this clone: This CDR3 is also generated by other DNA sequences in the sample. This sequence joins TRBV4-3 and TRBJ1-5; 8 positions match TRBD1. The V segment lost 1 base and the J segment 7 bases; nucleotides outside the gene matches: 3. The CDR3 is made up of 14 amino acids. Germline V gene data show CDR1 as LGHNA and CDR2 as YSLEER. In DNA, the CDR3 is TGCGCCAGCAGCCAAGGGACAGGGCACCAGCCCCAGCATTTT. This codes for CASSQGTGHQPQHF.

The CDR3 sequence: CASPRDTLNSPLHF. The DNA for the CDR3 is TGCGCCAGCCCAAGGGACACTCTAAATTCACCCCTCCACTTT. V and J are TRBV5-1 and TRBJ1-6; D is perhaps TRBD1 (6 bases). V was trimmed by 7 bases and J by 7 bases, leaving 15 bases between them. The CDR3 consists of 14 residues. CDR1 and CDR2 (germline): SGHRS, YFSETQ.

The chain employs TRBV4-1 and TRBJ2-5; D might be TRBD2 (5 bases). The CDR3 is made up of 13 amino acids. V dropped 1 base and J dropped 5 bases, with 8 bases sitting between them. The germline CDR1 and CDR2 sequences are MGHRA and YSYEKL. CDR3 sequence: CASSQASRETQYF. Written as DNA, the CDR3 is TGCGCCAGCAGCCAAGCTAGCCGGGAGACCCAGTACTTC.

The rearrangement uses TRBV10-1 and TRBJ2-1, with a tentative D call TRBD2 (5 bases). V lost 1 base, J lost 3 bases, and 13 bases lay in between. This CDR3 contains 16 residues. From germline, CDR1 is WNHNN and CDR2 SYGVQD (reference sequence). The CDR3, as DNA: TGCGCCAGCAGTGAGTTGAGGGTGCCTAGCTACAATGAGCAGTTCTTC. Encoded protein: CASSELRVPSYNEQFF.

This rearrangement joins TRBV5-1 to TRBJ2-7; weak D call: TRBD1 (5 bases). Germline CDR1 SGHRS, CDR2 YFSETQ. The V end lost 0 bases, the J end lost 1 base, and 8 bases lay between the germline ends. This CDR3 contains 14 residues. The CDR3 bases are TGCGCCAGCAGCTTGGCGCCAGGGTCCTACGAGCAGTACTTC. This translates into CASSLAPGSYEQYF.

The chain links TRBV5-1 to TRBJ2-5; TRBD2 aligns across 9 bases. There are 17 residues in the CDR3. V was clipped by 0 bases and J by 2 bases; unmatched bases: 8. Germline V gives CDR1 SGHRS, CDR2 YFSETQ. Written as DNA, the CDR3 is TGCGCCAGCAGCTTGGCCAGGGCGGGGGGGCGGCAAGAGACCCAGTACTTC. Its translation: CASSLARAGGRQETQYF.

The chain uses TRBV5-1 and TRBJ2-7; TRBD2 might be the D (5 bases). The CDR3 runs to 15 residues. Germline CDR1 is SGHRS and CDR2 is YFSETQ. V dropped 4 bases and J dropped 2 bases, with 16 bases sitting between them. This CDR3 reads CASSPLPGVTYEQYF. The DNA of the CDR3 is TGCGCCAGCAGCCCCCTCCCCGGGGTCACCTACGAGCAGTACTTC. The entire variable domain, with the rest obtained from reference TRBV5-1 and TRBJ2-7, is as follows: KAGVTQTPRYLIKTRGQQVTLSCSPISGHRSVSWYQQTPGQGLQFLFEYFSETQRNKGNFPGRFSGRQFSNSRSEMNVSTLELGDSALYLCASSPLPGVTYEQYFGPGTRLTVT.

Note on this clone: At one of its ends the junction is not consistent with the germline gene, which may arise from a read error. Other DNA variants within this sample encode the same CDR3. J is TRBJ1-6 and V is TRBV10-3, with a possible D match to TRBD1 (5 bases). The length of the CDR3 is 18 residues. The germline V gene encodes CDR1 ENHRY and CDR2 SYGVKD. The CDR3 is CAISEYRGESSYNSPLHF. Written as DNA, the CDR3 is TGTGCCATCAGTGAGTATCGGGGGGAGAGCTCCTATAATTCCCCCCTCCACTTT.